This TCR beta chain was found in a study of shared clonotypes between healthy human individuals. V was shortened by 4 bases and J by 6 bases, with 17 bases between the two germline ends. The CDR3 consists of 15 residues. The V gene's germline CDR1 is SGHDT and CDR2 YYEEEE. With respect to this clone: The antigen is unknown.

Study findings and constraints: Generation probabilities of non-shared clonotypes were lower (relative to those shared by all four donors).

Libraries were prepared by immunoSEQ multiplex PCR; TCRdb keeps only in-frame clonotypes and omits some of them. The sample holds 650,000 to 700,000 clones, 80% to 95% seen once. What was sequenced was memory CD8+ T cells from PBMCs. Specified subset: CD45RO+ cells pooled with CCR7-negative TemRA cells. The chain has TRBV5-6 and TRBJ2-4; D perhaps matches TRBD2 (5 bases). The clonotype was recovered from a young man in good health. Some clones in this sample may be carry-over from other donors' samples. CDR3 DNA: TGTGCCAGCAGCCCCGGCGGGCAGCTATCAAACATTCAGTACTTC. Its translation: CASSPGGQLSNIQYF.